This TCR beta chain was found in a study of blood T cell repertoires in COVID-19. Study background: Acute-phase and convalescent COVID-19 samples originated in the United States, Italy and Spain.

V was clipped by 6 bases and J by 0 bases, with 15 bases between them. The V gene's germline CDR1 is SGHAT and CDR2 FQNNGV. This CDR3 spans 15 amino acids. Authors' methods: Estimates of nucleated cell counts were drawn from the amplification of reference gene primers. The data were produced by immunoSEQ multiplex PCR, yet TCRdb's version contains in-frame clones alone and is incomplete. From that table come the V and J calls and clone size; the DNA was used to work out D and trimming. In the table there are approximately 140,000 clones, over 75% of which are singletons. Self-reported history from a screening survey and questionnaire set each donor's cohort.

The V and J genes are TRBV11-2 and TRBJ2-7; maybe TRBD2 (6 bases). The material sequenced was PBMCs or T cells enriched from blood (not recorded which). The TCR sequence derives from a man over 45 in a cohort exposed to, infected with or recovered from COVID-19 (not recorded which). As DNA, the CDR3 is TGTGCCAGCAGTGGGGCATACGGGGGCTCCTACGAGCAGTACTTC. Amino acids: CASSGAYGGSYEQYF.